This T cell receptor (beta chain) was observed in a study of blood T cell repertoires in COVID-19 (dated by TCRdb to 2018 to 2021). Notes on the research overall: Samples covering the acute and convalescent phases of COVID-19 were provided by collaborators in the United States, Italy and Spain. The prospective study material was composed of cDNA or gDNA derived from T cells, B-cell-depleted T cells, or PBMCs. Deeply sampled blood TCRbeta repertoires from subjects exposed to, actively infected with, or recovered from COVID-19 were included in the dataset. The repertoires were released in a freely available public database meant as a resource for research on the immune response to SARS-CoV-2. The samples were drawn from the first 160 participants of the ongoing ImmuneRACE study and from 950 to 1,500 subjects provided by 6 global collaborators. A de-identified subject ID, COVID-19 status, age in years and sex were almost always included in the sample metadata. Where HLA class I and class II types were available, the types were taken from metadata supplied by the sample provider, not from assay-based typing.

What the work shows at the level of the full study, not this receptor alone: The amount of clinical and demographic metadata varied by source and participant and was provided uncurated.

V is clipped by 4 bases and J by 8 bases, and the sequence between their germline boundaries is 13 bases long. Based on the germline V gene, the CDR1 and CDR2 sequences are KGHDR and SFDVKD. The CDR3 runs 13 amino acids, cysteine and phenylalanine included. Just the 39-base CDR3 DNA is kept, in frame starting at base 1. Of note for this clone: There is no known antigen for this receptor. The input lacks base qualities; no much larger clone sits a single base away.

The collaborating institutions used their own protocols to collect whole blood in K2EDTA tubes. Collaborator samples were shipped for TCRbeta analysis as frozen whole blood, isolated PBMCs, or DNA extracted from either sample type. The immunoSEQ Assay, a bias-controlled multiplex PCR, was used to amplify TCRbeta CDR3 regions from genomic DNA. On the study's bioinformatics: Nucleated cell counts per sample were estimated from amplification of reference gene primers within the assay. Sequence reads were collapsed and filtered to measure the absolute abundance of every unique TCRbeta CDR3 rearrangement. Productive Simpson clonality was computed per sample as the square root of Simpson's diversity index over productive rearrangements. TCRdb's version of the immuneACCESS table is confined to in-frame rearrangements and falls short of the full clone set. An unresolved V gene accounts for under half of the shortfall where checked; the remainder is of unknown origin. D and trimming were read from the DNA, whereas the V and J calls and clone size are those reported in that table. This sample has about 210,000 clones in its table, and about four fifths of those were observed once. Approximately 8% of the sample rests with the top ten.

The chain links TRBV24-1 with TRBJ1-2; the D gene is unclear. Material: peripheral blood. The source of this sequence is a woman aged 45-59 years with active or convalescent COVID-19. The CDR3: CATSERSRGGYTF. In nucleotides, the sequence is TGTGCCACCAGTGAAAGGAGTCGAGGGGGCTACACCTTC.